This T cell receptor beta chain was identified in a study of blood T cell repertoires in COVID-19. About the research overall: Some COVID-19 samples were acute and others convalescent; all came from the United States, Italy and Spain. PBMCs, B-cell-depleted T cells, or T cells provided the cDNA or gDNA that made up the material.

The protocol was immunoSEQ multiplex PCR, while the TCRdb copy is restricted to in-frame clones and leaves out a portion. Among some 350,000 clones listed, more than 70% were seen once. With V trimmed by 1 base and J by 0 bases, 5 bases remained unmatched. This CDR3 is built from 17 residues. Germline V gives CDR1 LGHNT, CDR2 FRNRAP. This chain links TRBV12-5 with TRBJ2-3; 9 nucleotides match TRBD2. Sequenced material: peripheral blood. The sequence derives from a woman between 65 and 79 years old with COVID-19, enrolled during active disease. CDR3 residues: CASGLGRGGPSTDTQYF. The CDR3, as DNA: TGTGCTAGTGGTTTGGGGCGGGGGGGCCCAAGCACAGATACGCAGTATTTT.